This T cell receptor (beta chain) was retrieved from a study of control samples from healthy donors and cancer patients (dated by TCRdb to between 2020 and 2021). Receptor libraries were prepared by the immunoSEQ multiplex PCR assay. TCRdb retrieved this table from immuneACCESS and kept in-frame rearrangements only. Not all clones are present; in checked studies, unresolved V genes account for under half, and no reason is known for the remainder. Present in this sample are 95,000 to 150,000 clones, more than 85% of which were seen just once. The ten largest account for more than 1.5% of the sample. CDR1 and CDR2 were assigned from the germline V gene as MNHEY and SVGAGI. The cysteine opens and the phenylalanine closes a CDR3 of 15 amino acids. Kept here is only the CDR3 DNA, which spans 45 bases and is read in frame from base 1. Trimming costs V 10 bases and J 0 bases, and their ends lie 19 bases apart.

A word on this clone: No antigen is known for it. Base qualities were left out, and no much larger clone turns up one base away.

The chain uses TRBV6-5 and TRBJ2-7; TRBD2 is a possible D gene, resting on 6 matching bases. This TCR derives from a man between 18 and 35 years old in good health. The specimen sequenced was blood. CDR3 reads: CAMGKAGTSSYEQYF. The sequence in DNA is TGTGCCATGGGGAAGGCGGGGACGAGCTCCTACGAGCAGTACTTC.